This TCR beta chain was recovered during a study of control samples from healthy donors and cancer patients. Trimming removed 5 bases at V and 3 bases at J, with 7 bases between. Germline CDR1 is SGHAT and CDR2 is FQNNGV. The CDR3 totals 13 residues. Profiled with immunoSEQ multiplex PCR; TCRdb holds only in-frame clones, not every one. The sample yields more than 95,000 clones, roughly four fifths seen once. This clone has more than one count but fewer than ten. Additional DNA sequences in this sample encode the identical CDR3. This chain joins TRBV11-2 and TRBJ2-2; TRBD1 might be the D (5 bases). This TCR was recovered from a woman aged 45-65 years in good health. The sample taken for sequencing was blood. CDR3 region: CASSLTDTGELFF. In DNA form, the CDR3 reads TGTGCCAGCAGCCTGACAGACACCGGGGAGCTGTTTTTT. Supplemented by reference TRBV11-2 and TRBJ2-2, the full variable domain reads EAGVAQSPRYKIIEKRQSVAFWCNPISGHATLYWYQQILGQGPKLLIQFQNNGVVDDSQLPKDRFSAERLKGVDSTLKIQPAKLEDSAVYLCASSLTDTGELFFGEGSRLTVL.